Presented here are 2 T cell receptor beta chains from one specimen sequenced in a study of beta chain features in type 1 diabetes. Investigators reverse transcribed all isolated RNA, so they sequenced expressed TCRB transcripts. Profiled with immunoSEQ multiplex PCR; TCRdb holds only in-frame clones, not every one. The data contain about 350,000 clones, 15% to 20% of them singletons. The sequenced sample was naive CD4+ T cells from blood. The receptor source for this set is a woman in her late teens or twenties in good health.

The V and J genes are TRBV21-1 and TRBJ1-5. TRBV21-1 is described as a pseudogene. The CDR3 is 16 residues long. The CDR3 DNA is TGTGCCAGCAGCAAAGTAAGCGCCCTCCTGACGCAGCCCCAGCATTTT. Amino acids: CASSKVSALLTQPQHF.

This chain joins TRBV7-2 and TRBJ2-2, with a tentative D call TRBD1 (5 bases). Between the trimmed V and J ends, which lost 3 bases and 4 bases, there was a span of 9 bases. This CDR3 region has 14 residues. CDR1 is SGHTA, CDR2 FQGNSA, per germline. This chain's CDR3 is CASSFQTGTGELFF. In nucleotides, the CDR3 is TGTGCCAGCAGCTTTCAAACAGGCACCGGGGAGCTGTTTTTT.